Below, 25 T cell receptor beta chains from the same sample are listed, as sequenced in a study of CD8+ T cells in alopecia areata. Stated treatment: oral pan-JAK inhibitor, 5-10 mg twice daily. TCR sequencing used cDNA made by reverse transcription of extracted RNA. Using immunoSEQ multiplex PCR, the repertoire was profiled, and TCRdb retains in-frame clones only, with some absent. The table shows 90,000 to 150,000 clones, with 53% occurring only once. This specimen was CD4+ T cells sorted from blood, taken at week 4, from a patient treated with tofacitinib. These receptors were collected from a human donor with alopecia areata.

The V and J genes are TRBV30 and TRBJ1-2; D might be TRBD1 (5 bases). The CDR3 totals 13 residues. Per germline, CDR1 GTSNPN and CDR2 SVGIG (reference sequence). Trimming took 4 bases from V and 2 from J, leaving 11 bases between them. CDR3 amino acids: CAWILSGNYGYTF. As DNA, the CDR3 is TGTGCCTGGATCTTATCAGGGAACTATGGCTACACCTTC. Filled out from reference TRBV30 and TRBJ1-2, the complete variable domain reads SQTIHQWPATLVQPVGSPLSLECTVEGTSNPNLYWYRQAAGRGLQLLFYSVGIGQISSEVPQNLSASRPQDRQFILSSKKLLLSDSGFYLCAWILSGNYGYTFGSGTRLTVV.

CDR3 residues: CSVVSGTRPSWGETQYF. For the CDR3, the DNA is TGCAGCGTTGTTTCGGGGACTAGACCCTCTTGGGGAGAGACCCAGTACTTC. The V and J genes are TRBV29-1 and TRBJ2-5, with 8 bases matching TRBD2. Trimming removed 4 bases from V and 4 bases from J; junction bases left unmatched: 17. Per germline, CDR1 SQVTM and CDR2 ANQGSEA. This CDR3 contains 17 residues.

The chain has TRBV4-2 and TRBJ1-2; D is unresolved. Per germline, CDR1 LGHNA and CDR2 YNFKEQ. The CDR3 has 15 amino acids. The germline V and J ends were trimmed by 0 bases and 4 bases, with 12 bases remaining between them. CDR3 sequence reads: CASSQEIRSAYGYTF. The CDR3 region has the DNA TGTGCCAGCAGCCAAGAAATAAGGAGTGCCTATGGCTACACCTTC.

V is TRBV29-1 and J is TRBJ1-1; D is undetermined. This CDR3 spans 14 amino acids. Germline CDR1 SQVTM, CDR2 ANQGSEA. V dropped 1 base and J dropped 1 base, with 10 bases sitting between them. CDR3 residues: CSVEALVSNTEAFF. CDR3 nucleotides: TGCAGCGTTGAAGCCCTAGTTTCGAACACTGAAGCTTTCTTT.

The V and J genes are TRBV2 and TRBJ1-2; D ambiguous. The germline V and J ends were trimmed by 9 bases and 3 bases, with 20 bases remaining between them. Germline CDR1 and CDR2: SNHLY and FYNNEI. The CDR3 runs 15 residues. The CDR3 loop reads CASASRGRSDYGYTF. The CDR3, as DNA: TGTGCCAGTGCAAGTCGGGGAAGGTCGGACTATGGCTACACCTTC. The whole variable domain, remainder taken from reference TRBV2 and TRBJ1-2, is EPEVTQTPSHQVTQMGQEVILRCVPISNHLYFYWYRQILGQKVEFLVSFYNNEISEKSEIFDDQFSVERPDGSNFTLKIRSTKLEDSAMYFCASASRGRSDYGYTFGSGTRLTVV.

Here the CDR3 DNA reads TGCAGCGTTGCCCCAGGGGGCGAACATCAGCCCCAGCATTTT. Its protein product is CSVAPGGEHQPQHF. The V and J genes are TRBV29-1 and TRBJ1-5, with TRBD1 matching 8 bases. There are 14 residues in the CDR3. Germline V CDR1 and CDR2: SQVTM, ANQGSEA. The J segment lost 5 bases and the V segment lost 4 bases, leaving 7 bases of the junction unmatched.

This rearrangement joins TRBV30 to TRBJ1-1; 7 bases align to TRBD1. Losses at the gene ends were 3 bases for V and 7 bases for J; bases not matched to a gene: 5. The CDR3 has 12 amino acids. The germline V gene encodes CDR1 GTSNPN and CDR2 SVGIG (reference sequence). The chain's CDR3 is CAWRRGGLEAFF. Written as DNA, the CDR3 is TGTGCCTGGAGAAGAGGGGGCCTTGAAGCTTTCTTT.

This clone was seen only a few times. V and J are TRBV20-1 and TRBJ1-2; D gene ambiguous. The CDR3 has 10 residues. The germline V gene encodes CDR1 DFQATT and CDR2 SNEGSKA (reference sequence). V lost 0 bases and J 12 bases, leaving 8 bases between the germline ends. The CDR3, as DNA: TGCAGTGCTAGAGACAGCGGCCACACCTTC. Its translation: CSARDSGHTF.

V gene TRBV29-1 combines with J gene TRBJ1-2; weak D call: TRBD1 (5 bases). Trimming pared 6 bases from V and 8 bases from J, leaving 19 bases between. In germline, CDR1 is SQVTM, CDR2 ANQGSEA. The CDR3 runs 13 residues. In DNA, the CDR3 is TGCAGCGTGCACTCTCCTGGGGGTTTCGGCTACACCTTC. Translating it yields CSVHSPGGFGYTF. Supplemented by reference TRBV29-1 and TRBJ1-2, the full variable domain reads SAVISQKPSRDICQRGTSLTIQCQVDSQVTMMFWYRQQPGQSLTLIATANQGSEATYESGFVIDKFPISRPNLTFSTLTVSNMSPEDSSIYLCSVHSPGGFGYTFGSGTRLTVV.

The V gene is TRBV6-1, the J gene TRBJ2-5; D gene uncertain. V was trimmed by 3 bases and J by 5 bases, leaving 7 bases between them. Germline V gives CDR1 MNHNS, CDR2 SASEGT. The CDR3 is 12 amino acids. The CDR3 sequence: CASSDPPETQYF. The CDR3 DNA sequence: TGTGCCAGCAGTGACCCCCCGGAGACCCAGTACTTC.

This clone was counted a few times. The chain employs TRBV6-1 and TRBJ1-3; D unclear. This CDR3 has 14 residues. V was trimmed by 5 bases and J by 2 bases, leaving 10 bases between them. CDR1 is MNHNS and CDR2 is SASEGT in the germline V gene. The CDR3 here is CASSRGGTGNTIYF. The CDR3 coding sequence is TGTGCCAGCAGTCGCGGTGGCACTGGAAACACCATATATTTT.

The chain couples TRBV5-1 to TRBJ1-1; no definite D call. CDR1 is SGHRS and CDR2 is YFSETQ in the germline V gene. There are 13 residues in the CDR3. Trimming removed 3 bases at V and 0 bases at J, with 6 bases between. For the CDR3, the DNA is TGCGCCAGCAGCTCTCACTTGAACACTGAAGCTTTCTTT. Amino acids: CASSSHLNTEAFF.

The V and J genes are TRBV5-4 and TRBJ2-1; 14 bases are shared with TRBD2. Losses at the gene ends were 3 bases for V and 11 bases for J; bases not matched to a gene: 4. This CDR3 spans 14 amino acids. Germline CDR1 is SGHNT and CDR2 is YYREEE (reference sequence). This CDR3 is CASSSGLAGEKQFF. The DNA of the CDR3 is TGTGCCAGCAGCTCGGGACTAGCGGGAGAGAAGCAGTTCTTC.

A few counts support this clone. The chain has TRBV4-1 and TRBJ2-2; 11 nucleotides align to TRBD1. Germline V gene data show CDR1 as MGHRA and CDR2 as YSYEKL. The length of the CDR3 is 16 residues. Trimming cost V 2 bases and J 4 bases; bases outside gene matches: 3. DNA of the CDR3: TGCGCCAGCAGCCAAATCGGGACAGGGGGCACCGGGGAGCTGTTTTTT. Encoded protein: CASSQIGTGGTGELFF.

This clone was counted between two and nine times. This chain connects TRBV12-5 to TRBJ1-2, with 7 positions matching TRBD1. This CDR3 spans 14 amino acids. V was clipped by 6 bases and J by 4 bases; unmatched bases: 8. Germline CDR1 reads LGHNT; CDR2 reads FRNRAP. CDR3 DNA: TGTGCTAGTGGCACCCGGGACAGAACCTATGGCTACACCTTC. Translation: CASGTRDRTYGYTF.

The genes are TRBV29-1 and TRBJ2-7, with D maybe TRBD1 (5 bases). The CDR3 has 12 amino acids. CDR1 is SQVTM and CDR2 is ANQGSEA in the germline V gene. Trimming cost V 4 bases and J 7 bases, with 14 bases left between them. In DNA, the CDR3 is TGCAGCGTTGCTGGGGCCGGGCGAGAGCAGTACTTC. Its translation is CSVAGAGREQYF.

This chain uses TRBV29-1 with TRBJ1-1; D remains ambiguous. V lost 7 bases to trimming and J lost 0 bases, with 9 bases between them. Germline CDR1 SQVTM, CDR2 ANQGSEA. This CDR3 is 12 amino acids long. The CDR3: CSASALNTEAFF. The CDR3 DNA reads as TGCAGCGCCTCGGCCCTGAACACTGAAGCTTTCTTT.

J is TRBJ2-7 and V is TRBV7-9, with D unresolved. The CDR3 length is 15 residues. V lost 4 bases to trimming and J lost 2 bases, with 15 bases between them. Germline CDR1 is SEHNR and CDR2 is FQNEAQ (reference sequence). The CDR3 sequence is CASSSPRAPPYEQYF. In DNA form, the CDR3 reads TGTGCCAGCAGCTCGCCCCGAGCCCCACCCTACGAGCAGTACTTC.

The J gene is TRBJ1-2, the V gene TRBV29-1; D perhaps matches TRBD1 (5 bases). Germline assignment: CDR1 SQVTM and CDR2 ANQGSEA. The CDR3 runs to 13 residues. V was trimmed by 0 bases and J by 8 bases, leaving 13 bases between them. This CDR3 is CSVEELGAGGYTF. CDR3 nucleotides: TGCAGCGTTGAAGAGCTAGGGGCGGGGGGCTACACCTTC. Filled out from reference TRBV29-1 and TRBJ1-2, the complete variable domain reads SAVISQKPSRDICQRGTSLTIQCQVDSQVTMMFWYRQQPGQSLTLIATANQGSEATYESGFVIDKFPISRPNLTFSTLTVSNMSPEDSSIYLCSVEELGAGGYTFGSGTRLTVV.

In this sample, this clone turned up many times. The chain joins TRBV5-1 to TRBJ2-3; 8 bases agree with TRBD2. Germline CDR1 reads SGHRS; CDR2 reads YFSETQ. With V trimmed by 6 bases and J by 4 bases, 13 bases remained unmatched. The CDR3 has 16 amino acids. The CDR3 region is CASTLREAGESDTQYF. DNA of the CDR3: TGCGCCAGCACCCTCCGAGAAGCGGGGGAATCAGATACGCAGTATTTT.

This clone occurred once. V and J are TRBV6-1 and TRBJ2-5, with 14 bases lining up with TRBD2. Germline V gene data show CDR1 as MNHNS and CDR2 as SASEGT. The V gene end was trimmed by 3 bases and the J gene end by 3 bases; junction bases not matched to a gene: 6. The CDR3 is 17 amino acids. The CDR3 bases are TGTGCCAGCAGTGATCCCGGGACTAGCGGGAGTAAAGAGACCCAGTACTTC. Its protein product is CASSDPGTSGSKETQYF.

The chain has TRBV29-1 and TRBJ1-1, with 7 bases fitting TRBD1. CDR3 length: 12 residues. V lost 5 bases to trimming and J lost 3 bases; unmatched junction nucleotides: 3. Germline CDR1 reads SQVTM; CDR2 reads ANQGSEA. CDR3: CSVRGRDTEAFF. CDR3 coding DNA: TGCAGCGTTAGGGGGCGCGACACTGAAGCTTTCTTT. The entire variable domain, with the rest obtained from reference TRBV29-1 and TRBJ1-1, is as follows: SAVISQKPSRDICQRGTSLTIQCQVDSQVTMMFWYRQQPGQSLTLIATANQGSEATYESGFVIDKFPISRPNLTFSTLTVSNMSPEDSSIYLCSVRGRDTEAFFGQGTRLTVV.

CDR3 DNA sequence: TGTGCCACGGAAAGGACAGGGCTCGATGAGCAGTTCTTC. Residues: CATERTGLDEQFF. V gene TRBV6-1 combines with J gene TRBJ2-1; TRBD1 matches 8 bases. The CDR3 contains 13 residues. Germline trimming cut 10 bases from V and 8 bases from J; bases unmatched to any gene: 10. Germline CDR1 and CDR2: MNHNS and SASEGT.

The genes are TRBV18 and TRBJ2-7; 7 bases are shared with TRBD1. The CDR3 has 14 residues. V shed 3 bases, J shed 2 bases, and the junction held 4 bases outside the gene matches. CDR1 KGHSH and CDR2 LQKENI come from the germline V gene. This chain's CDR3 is CASSPSTGPYEQYF. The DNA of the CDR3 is TGTGCCAGCTCACCCTCGACAGGGCCCTACGAGCAGTACTTC.

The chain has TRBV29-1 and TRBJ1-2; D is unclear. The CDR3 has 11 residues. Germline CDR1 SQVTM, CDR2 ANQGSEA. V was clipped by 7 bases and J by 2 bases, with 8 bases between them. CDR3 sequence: CSAGSNYGYTF. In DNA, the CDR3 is TGCAGCGCCGGTAGCAACTATGGCTACACCTTC.